The present T cell receptor beta chain was sequenced within a study of blood T cell repertoires in COVID-19. Generated by immunoSEQ multiplex PCR, the TCRdb table keeps only in-frame clones and is missing some. The top ten clones hold over 2% of a sample with around 230,000 clones, 86% of them seen once. This CDR3 is built from 16 residues. CDR1 and CDR2 (germline): LNHDA, SQIVND (reference sequence). Trimming pared 6 bases from V and 0 bases from J, leaving 15 bases between. The rearrangement uses TRBV19 and TRBJ1-5; D is unresolved. This receptor was identified in a man in his thirties or forties who had recovered from COVID-19. The specimen was peripheral blood. The CDR3 DNA reads TGTGCCAGTAGCCCTCCCCCTCCCTATAGCAATCAGCCCCAGCATTTT. As protein: CASSPPPPYSNQPQHF.